These T cell receptor beta chains were read from a single sample in a study of glioma-infiltrating T cells after dendritic cell vaccination. This table comes from immunoSEQ multiplex PCR, and its TCRdb copy is limited to in-frame clones, with some not included. In the table there are 95,000 or so clones, over 75% of which are singletons. The sequenced sample was blood, obtained before dendritic cell vaccination. These receptors all come from a human donor with glioblastoma. The CDR3 runs from the conserved cysteine through the conserved F or W. The D gene is left open where the match is weak. The size entry is marked missing in some rows and otherwise reads once, few, many or a size class.

D	V	size	length	J	DNA	CDR3
TRBD1	TRBV11-3	NA	18	TRBJ2-1	TGTGCCAGCAGCTTAGCCGCCGCCGGAGCAGGGGGCACGGATGAGCAGTTCTTC	CASSLAAAGAGGTDEQFF
NA	TRBV4-1	NA	16	TRBJ2-3	TGCGCCAGCAGCCAAGGGAGCGGACCTAGCACAGATACGCAGTATTTT	CASSQGSGPSTDTQYF
TRBD2	TRBV7-2	NA	15	TRBJ2-1	TGTGCCAGCACCCAAGGCGGGGGGAGGAACAATGAGCAGTTCTTC	CASTQGGGRNNEQFF
NA	TRBV7-8	NA	13	TRBJ1-5	TGTGCCAGCAGCCATGACAGAAATCAGCCCCAGCATTTT	CASSHDRNQPQHF
TRBD1	TRBV5-1	NA	14	TRBJ1-2	TGCGCCAGCAGCTTAGGACAGGGACTCAGGGGCTACACCTTC	CASSLGQGLRGYTF
TRBD2	TRBV10-3	NA	13	TRBJ2-3	TGTGCCATCAGGCTAGCGGTAACAGATACGCAGTATTTT	CAIRLAVTDTQYF
TRBD1	TRBV29-1	NA	13	TRBJ2-7	TGCAGCGTGGCCCGGGACAGAAATTACGAGCAGTACTTC	CSVARDRNYEQYF
TRBD2	TRBV4-1	few	15	TRBJ2-7	TGCGCCAGCAGCCTTCGACTAGCGGGACTATACGAGCAGTACTTC	CASSLRLAGLYEQYF
TRBD1	TRBV28	NA	14	TRBJ1-5	TGTGCCAGCAGTGGAGTTCAGGGGGCAAAGCCCCAGCATTTT	CASSGVQGAKPQHF
TRBD2	TRBV4-3	NA	17	TRBJ2-1	TGCGCCAGCAGCCAAGATGTCGGGACTAGCGGCTACAATGAGCAGTTCTTC	CASSQDVGTSGYNEQFF
TRBD1	TRBV5-4	NA	15	TRBJ1-4	TGTGCCAGCTCGACAGGGGGTGCAACTAATGAAAAACTGTTTTTT	CASSTGGATNEKLFF
NA	TRBV4-1	NA	15	TRBJ2-7	TGCGCCAGCAGCCAAGACAATGAGTTATCCTACGAGCAGTACTTC	CASSQDNELSYEQYF
NA	TRBV9	once	19	TRBJ2-7	TGTGCCAGCAGCGTAGCAGGGGAGACTTCCAGGGGTGAGCGCTACGAGCAGTACTTC	CASSVAGETSRGERYEQYF
TRBD2	TRBV10-3	NA	16	TRBJ2-7	TGTGCCATCACCCCCGAGGGACTAGCGGGGTCCTACGAGCAGTACTTC	CAITPEGLAGSYEQYF
NA	TRBV20-1	NA	11	TRBJ1-1	TGCAGTGCTAGAGTCTTTGAGGAAGCTTTCTTT	CSARVFEEAFF
NA	TRBV19	NA	14	TRBJ2-7	TGTGCCAGTAGTATGGACTTGGAACAATACGAGCAGTACTTC	CASSMDLEQYEQYF
TRBD1	TRBV18	few	14	TRBJ1-1	TGTGCCAGCTCACCCCTTCAGGGGGGCACTGAAGCTTTCTTT	CASSPLQGGTEAFF
NA	TRBV7-2	NA	15	TRBJ1-2	TGTGCCAGCAGCTTAGCGGCAGTCTTTAACTATGGCTACACCTTC	CASSLAAVFNYGYTF
TRBD1	TRBV5-5	NA	16	TRBJ1-6	TGTGCCAGCAGCTATCGGACAGGGGGAGATAATTCACCCCTCCACTTT	CASSYRTGGDNSPLHF
NA	TRBV7-6	NA	14	TRBJ2-7	TGTGCCAGCAGCTTCTCCCGGACAGAGGACGAGCAGTACTTC	CASSFSRTEDEQYF
NA	TRBV10-1	few	14	TRBJ2-7	TGCGCCAGCAGCTCGGGGGTAGGGACGTACGAGCAGTACTTC	CASSSGVGTYEQYF
NA	TRBV9	NA	16	TRBJ2-5	TGTGCCAGCAGCGTAGGAGGGCGAGCGGGCCATGAGACCCAGTACTTC	CASSVGGRAGHETQYF
NA	TRBV14	few	12	TRBJ2-7	TGTGCCAGCAGCTCACAGGGCTACGAGCAGTACTTC	CASSSQGYEQYF
NA	TRBV7-2	NA	15	TRBJ1-4	TGTGCCAGCAGGAGAGGGGGTGGGGGTAATGAAAAACTGTTTTTT	CASRRGGGGNEKLFF
NA	TRBV29-1	NA	13	TRBJ1-3	TGCAGCGTTGAGGGGGGAGCGGGAAACACCATATATTTT	CSVEGGAGNTIYF
TRBD1	TRBV19	NA	15	TRBJ1-1	TGTGCCAGTAGTTCCCACGGACAGGGTAGTACTGAAGCTTTCTTT	CASSSHGQGSTEAFF
NA	TRBV28	NA	16	TRBJ2-7	TGTGCCAGCAGTTCGGGGGGGACAGGGTCGAGGTACGAGCAGTACTTC	CASSSGGTGSRYEQYF
TRBD2	TRBV4-1	NA	18	TRBJ2-1	TGCGCCAGCAGCCAAGCCCTTCTATGGCTAGCGGGAGTAGATGAGCAGTTCTTC	CASSQALLWLAGVDEQFF
TRBD2	TRBV5-1	NA	16	TRBJ2-7	TGCGCCAGCAGCTTGGGGCTAGCGGGAGCCGCCTACGAGCAGTACTTC	CASSLGLAGAAYEQYF
TRBD1	TRBV11-1	NA	15	TRBJ2-7	TGTGCCAGCAGCCCCTTCGGGACAGGGGCGAACGAGCAGTACTTC	CASSPFGTGANEQYF
NA	TRBV29-1	NA	12	TRBJ2-7	TGCAGCGTTGAAGATCGAGCGGACGAGCAGTACTTC	CSVEDRADEQYF
NA	TRBV7-6	NA	15	TRBJ2-2	TGTGCCAGCAGCTCCCAACAGGGTCCGACCGGGGAGCTGTTTTTT	CASSSQQGPTGELFF
NA	TRBV5-1	NA	14	TRBJ2-5	TGCGCCAGCAGCTTGGGACAGCAACAAGAGACCCAGTACTTC	CASSLGQQQETQYF
TRBD2	TRBV11-3	NA	16	TRBJ2-2	TGTGCCAGCAGCCTTCTAGCGGGAATCAACACCGGGGAGCTGTTTTTT	CASSLLAGINTGELFF
NA	TRBV7-3	NA	14	TRBJ2-1	TGTGCCAGCAGCTTAACCGGGGACTACAATGAGCAGTTCTTC	CASSLTGDYNEQFF
NA	TRBV5-1	NA	14	TRBJ2-7	TGCGCCAGCAGCTTGGACCGGGGGGCGGGCGAGCAGTACTTC	CASSLDRGAGEQYF
TRBD1	TRBV19	NA	15	TRBJ2-6	TGTGCCGTGTACAGGGGGCCGGGAGGGGCCAACGTCCTGACTTTC	CAVYRGPGGANVLTF
NA	TRBV7-2	NA	13	TRBJ2-5	TGTGCCAGCAGCTGGACTCTCCAAGAGACCCAGTACTTC	CASSWTLQETQYF
NA	TRBV6-1	NA	15	TRBJ1-1	TGTGCCAGCAGCCCCATGGGCAGGGTGGACACTGAAGCTTTCTTT	CASSPMGRVDTEAFF
TRBD1	TRBV7-2	few	16	TRBJ1-5	TGTGCCAGCAGCCAATGGACAGGGGGGGTCAATCAGCCCCAGCATTTT	CASSQWTGGVNQPQHF